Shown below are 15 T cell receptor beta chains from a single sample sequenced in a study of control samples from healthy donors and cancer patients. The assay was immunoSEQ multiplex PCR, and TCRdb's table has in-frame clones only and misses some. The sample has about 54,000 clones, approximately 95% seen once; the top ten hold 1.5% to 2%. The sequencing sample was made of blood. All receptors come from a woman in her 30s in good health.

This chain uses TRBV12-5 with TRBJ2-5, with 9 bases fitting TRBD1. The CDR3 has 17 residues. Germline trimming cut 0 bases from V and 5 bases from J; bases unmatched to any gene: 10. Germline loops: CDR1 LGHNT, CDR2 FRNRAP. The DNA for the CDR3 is TGTGCTAGTGGTTTGGTACAGGGGGCGCAGTTGCGGGAGACCCAGTACTTC. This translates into CASGLVQGAQLRETQYF.

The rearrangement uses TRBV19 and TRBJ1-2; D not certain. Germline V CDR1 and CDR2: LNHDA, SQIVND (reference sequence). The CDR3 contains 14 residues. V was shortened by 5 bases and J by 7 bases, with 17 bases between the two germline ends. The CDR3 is CASSWAGGPGGYTF. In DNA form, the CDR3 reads TGTGCCAGTAGTTGGGCAGGAGGCCCTGGTGGCTACACCTTC.

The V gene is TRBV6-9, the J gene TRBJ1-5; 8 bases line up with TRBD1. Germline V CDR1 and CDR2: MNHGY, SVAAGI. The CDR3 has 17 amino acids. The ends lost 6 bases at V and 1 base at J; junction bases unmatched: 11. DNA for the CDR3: TGTGCCAGCAGACATGCAACAGGGGGGATAAGCAATCAGCCCCAGCATTTT. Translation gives CASRHATGGISNQPQHF.

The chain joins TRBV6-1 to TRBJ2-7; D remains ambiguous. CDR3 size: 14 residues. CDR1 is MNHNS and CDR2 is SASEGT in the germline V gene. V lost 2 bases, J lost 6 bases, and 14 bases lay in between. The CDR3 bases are TGTGCCAGCAGTGAACGGCAAAAAGGCGGCGAGCAGTACTTC. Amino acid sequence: CASSERQKGGEQYF.

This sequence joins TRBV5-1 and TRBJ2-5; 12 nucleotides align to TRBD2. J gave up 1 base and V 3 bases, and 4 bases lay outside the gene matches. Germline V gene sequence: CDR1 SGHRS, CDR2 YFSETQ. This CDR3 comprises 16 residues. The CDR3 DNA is TGCGCCAGCAGCTCCGGACTAGCGGGGCCCCAAGAGACCCAGTACTTC. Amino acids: CASSSGLAGPQETQYF.

The CDR3 DNA reads as TGTGCCAGCAGCTCGGACCTTACCTACGAGCAGTACTTC. Amino acid sequence: CASSSDLTYEQYF. This sequence joins TRBV28 and TRBJ2-7; D unresolved. CDR3 length: 13 amino acids. The germline V and J ends were trimmed by 6 bases and 2 bases, with 11 bases remaining between them. In germline, CDR1 is MDHEN, CDR2 SYDVKM.

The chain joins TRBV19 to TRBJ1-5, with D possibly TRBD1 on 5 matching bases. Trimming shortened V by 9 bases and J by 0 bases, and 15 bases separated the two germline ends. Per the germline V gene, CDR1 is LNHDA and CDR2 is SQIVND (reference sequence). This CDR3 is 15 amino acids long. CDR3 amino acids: CASARGEHSNQPQHF. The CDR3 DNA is TGTGCCAGCGCCCGGGGGGAACATAGCAATCAGCCCCAGCATTTT.

The CDR3 DNA follows: TGTGCCAGCAGCTTAGGTCGGCAGGGAGGATATGGGGCTATGGGCTACACCTTC. It yields the protein CASSLGRQGGYGAMGYTF. The chain is built from TRBV11-2 and TRBJ1-2, with a possible D match to TRBD1 (5 bases). V gave up 1 base and J gave up 8 bases, with 26 bases separating them. The germline CDR1 and CDR2 sequences are SGHAT and FQNNGV. The CDR3 contains 18 residues.

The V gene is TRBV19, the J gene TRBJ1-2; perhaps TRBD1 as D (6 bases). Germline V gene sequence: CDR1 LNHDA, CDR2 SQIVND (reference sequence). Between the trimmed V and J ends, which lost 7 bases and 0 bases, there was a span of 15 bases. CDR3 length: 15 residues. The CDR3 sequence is CASNSLGQSNYGYTF. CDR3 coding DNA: TGTGCCAGTAACTCTCTTGGACAGTCTAACTATGGCTACACCTTC.

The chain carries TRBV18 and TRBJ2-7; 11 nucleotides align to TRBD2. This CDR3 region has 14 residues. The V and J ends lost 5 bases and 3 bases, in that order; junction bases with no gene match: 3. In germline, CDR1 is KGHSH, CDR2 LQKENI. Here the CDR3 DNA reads TGTGCCAGCTCAGGGACTAGCGGAGACTACGAGCAGTACTTC. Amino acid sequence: CASSGTSGDYEQYF.

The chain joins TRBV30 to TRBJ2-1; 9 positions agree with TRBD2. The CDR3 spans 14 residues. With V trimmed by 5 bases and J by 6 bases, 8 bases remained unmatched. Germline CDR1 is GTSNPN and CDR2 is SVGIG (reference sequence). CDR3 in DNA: TGTGCCTGGGCTACGGGACTAGCAAGCAATGAGCAGTTCTTC. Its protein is CAWATGLASNEQFF.

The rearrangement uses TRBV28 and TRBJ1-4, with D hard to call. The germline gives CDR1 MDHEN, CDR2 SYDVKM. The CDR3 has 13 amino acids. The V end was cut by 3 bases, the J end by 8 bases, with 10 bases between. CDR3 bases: TGTGCCAGCAGTTTTACAACGGGCGAAAAACTGTTTTTT. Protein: CASSFTTGEKLFF.

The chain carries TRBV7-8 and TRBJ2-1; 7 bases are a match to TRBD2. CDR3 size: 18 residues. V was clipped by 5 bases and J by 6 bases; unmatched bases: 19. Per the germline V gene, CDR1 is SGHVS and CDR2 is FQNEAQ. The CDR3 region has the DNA TGTGCCAGCAGCCCCGGGGCTAGCGGAACCACCGCGTCCAATGAGCAGTTCTTC. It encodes CASSPGASGTTASNEQFF.

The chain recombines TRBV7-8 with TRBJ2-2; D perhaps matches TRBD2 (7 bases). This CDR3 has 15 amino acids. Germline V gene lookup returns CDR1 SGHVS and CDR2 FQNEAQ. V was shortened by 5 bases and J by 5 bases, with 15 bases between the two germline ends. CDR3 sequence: CASSLRGALTGELFF. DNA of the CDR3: TGTGCCAGCAGCCTTCGGGGGGCGCTGACCGGGGAGCTGTTTTTT.

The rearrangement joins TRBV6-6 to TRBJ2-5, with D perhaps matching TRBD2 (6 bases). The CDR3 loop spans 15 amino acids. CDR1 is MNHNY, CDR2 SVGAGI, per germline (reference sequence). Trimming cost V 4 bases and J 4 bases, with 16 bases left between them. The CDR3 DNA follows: TGTGCCAGCAGTTGGGGGGACTCCCGATCAGAGACCCAGTACTTC. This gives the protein CASSWGDSRSETQYF.